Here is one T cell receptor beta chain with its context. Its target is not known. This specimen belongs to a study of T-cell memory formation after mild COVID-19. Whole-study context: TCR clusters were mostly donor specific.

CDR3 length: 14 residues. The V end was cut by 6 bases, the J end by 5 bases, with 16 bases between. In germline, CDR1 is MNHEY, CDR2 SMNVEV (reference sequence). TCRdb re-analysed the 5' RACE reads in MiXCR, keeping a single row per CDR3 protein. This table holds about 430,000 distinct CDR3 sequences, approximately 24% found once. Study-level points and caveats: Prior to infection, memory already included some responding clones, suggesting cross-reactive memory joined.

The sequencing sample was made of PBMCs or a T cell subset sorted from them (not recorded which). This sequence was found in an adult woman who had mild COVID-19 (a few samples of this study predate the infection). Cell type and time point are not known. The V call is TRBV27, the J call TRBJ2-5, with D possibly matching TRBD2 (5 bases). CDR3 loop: CASRGPSGEETQYF. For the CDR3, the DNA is TGTGCCAGCAGGGGCCCGTCCGGGGAGGAGACCCAGTACTTC.